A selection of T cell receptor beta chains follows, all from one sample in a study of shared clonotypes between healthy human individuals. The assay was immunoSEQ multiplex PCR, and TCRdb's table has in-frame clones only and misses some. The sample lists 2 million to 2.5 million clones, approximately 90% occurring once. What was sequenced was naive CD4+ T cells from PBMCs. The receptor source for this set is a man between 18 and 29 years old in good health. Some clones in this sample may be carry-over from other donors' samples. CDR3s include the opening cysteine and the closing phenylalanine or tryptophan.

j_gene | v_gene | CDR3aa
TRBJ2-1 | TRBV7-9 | CASSLVAYEQFF
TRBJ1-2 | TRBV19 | CASTPQSGVANYGYTF
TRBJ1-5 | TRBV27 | CASRAYTGGGQPQHF
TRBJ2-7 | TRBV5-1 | CASSFAGNIYEQYF
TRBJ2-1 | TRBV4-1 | CASSPRGTGTENRFF
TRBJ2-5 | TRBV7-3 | CASSLTQAREETQYF
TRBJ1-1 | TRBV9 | CASTSGGSYTEAFF
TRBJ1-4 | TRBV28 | CASRRRPGRDDEKLFF
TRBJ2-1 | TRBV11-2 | CASSPYRDRVYNEQFF
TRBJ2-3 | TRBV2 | CASSGLSRSEGTQYF
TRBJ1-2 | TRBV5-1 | CASSLEGNNYGYTF
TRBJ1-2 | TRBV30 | CAWSERTYTGYTF
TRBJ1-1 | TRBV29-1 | CSVGGGGDTEAFF
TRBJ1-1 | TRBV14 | CASSQADLWTEAFF
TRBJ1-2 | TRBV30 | CAWSAKPGIYGYTF
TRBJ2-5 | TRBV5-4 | CASSLLGGRSARTQYF
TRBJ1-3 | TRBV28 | CASTPPFGNTIYF
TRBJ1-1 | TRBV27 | CASSLLPRTEAFF
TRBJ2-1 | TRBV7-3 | CASSLGTVNEQFF
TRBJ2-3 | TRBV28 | CASSLYERGLGTQYF
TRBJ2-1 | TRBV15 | CATSRADLYNEQFF
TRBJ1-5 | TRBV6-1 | CASRFGGGVQPQHF
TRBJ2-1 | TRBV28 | CASRSGNWYNEQFF
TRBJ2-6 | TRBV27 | CASSLLGSGANVLTF
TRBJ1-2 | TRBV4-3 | CASSQARHGQANGYTF
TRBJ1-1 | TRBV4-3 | CASSQEPGTEAFF
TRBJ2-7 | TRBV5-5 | CASSFGERREQYF
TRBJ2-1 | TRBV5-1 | CASSIGLGGSSYNEQFF
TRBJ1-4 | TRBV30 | CAWSDPGRGNEKLFF
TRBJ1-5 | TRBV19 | CASRMGFSNQPQHF
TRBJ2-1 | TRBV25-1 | CASSDRKTGIGNEQFF
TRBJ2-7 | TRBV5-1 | CASSWGQGAFYEQYF
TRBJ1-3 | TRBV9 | CASSVQGISGNTIYF
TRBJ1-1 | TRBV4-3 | CASSQELAGLGTEAFF
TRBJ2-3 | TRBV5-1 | CASSTGTGPLTDTQYF
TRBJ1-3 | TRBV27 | CASRGTGVSGNTIYF
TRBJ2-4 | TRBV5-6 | CASSLGISGNIQYF
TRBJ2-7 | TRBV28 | CASRWDRGSYEQYF
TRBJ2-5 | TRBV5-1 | CASSQGGSETQYF
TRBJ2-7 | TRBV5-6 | CASIRKGFYEQYF
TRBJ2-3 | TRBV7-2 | CASSLMRGTDTQYF
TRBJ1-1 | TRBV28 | CASSLQSTGGRSTEAFF
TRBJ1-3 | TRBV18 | CASSPGLSSGNTIYF
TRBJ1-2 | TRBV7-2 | CASSSRDRGFGGYTF
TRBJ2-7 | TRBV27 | CASSYLLAGSGEQYF
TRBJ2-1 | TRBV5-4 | CASSPGLAEQFF
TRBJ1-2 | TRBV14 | CASSLSVTLTAGYTF
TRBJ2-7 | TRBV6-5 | CASSSGGSGSYEQYF